Only a few counts were recorded for the clone carrying this T cell receptor (beta chain). This record belongs to a study of blood T cells in healthy people across ages. Sample-barcoded 5' priming and a J-beta primer mix drove a second PCR of 7 to 11 cycles. MiXCR was run by TCRdb on the 5' RACE reads, yielding one entry per CDR3 protein. The sample consists of about 730,000 distinct CDR3 sequences, roughly 44% of them appearing once. Material: blood. The TCR comes from a woman in her fifties or sixties in good health.

CDR3 protein: CASSPPLAGYEQFF. CDR3 bases: TGCGCCAGCAGCCCCCCACTAGCGGGTTATGAGCAGTTCTTC. The chain uses TRBV5-1 and TRBJ2-1; 9 nucleotides agree with TRBD2. This CDR3 is 14 amino acids long. From germline, CDR1 is SGHRS and CDR2 YFSETQ. V lost 4 bases, J lost 8 bases, and 7 bases stayed unmatched. Together with reference TRBV5-1 and TRBJ2-1, the CDR3 gives the full variable domain: KAGVTQTPRYLIKTRGQQVTLSCSPISGHRSVSWYQQTPGQGLQFLFEYFSETQRNKGNFPGRFSGRQFSNSRSEMNVSTLELGDSALYLCASSPPLAGYEQFFGPGTRLTVL.